These T cell receptor beta chains were read from a single sample in a study of cytomegalovirus exposure and HLA in healthy donors. Measured with immunoSEQ multiplex PCR; TCRdb has only the in-frame clones, and not every one. In all, the sample yields tens of thousands of clones. Sequenced material: PBMCs. These receptors came from a male donor in good health and CMV-seronegative. CDR3s include the opening cysteine and the closing phenylalanine or tryptophan.

>TRBV13|16
CASSFPTAGGADTQYF
>TRBV18|14
CASSLRQGVYEQYF
>TRBV21-1|15
CASSKGVRRDETQYF
>TRBV29-1|13
CSVEEGSKNIQYF
>TRBV19|15
CASSIGRGSPGELFF
>TRBV29-1|11
CSVVVGNTIYF
>TRBV6-1|16
CASSELDGGYYNEQFF
>TRBV28|13
CASSTRVSYEQYF
>TRBV5-8|15
CASSLDSGSGDEQYF
>TRBV5-1|15
CASSLEGRGESEAFF
>TRBV29-1|12
CSATGIHDEQYF
>TRBV5-1|17
CASSLAHWTSGNYEQYF
>TRBV5-4|18
CASSSGTSGGLNTGELFF
>TRBV2|15
CASSVRRGSPGELFF
>TRBV7-2|14
CASSLGPSGGREYF
>TRBV30|16
CAWTGAGGLRNQPQHF
>TRBV5-1|16
CASSLRELADPNEQFF
>TRBV2|14
CASSSQGSNSPLHF
>TRBV6-5|15
CASSYVGTGDYGYTF
>TRBV6-6|12
CASSPPEGNAFF
>TRBV7-7|16
CASSLSLAGGTDTQYF
>TRBV20-1|11
CSAPQEEKAFF
>TRBV14|13
CASSLGLTGELFF
>TRBV6-8|18
CASSINGTQISGANVLTF
>TRBV6-5|15
CASSTGGATNEKLFF
>TRBV29-1|12
CSVSAGDGGYTF
>TRBV6-1|15
CASRGQENSNQPQHF
>TRBV28|12
CASGVRYTEAFF
>TRBV19|11
CAAGGEGTQYF
>TRBV25-1|14
CASTAGGSNQPQHF
>TRBV5-6|13
CASSQAGVETQYF
>TRBV19|15
CASSPWDRRQETQYF
>TRBV7-6|12
CASSPRVETQYF
>TRBV18|14
CASSPLAESSEQYF
>TRBV5-5|14
CASSLPEQDNEQFF
>TRBV6-5|14
CASSSVDTNTEAFF
>TRBV27|17
CASSSRTSGKTYNEQFF
>TRBV5-1|14
CASSLRGVPYEQYF
>TRBV2|14
CASSPGTGDYGYTF
>TRBV6-4|15
CASSPTSGRSDTQYF
>TRBV7-3|15
CASSLNGRMNTEAFF
>TRBV5-4|16
CAVWGGLAGVQETQYF
>TRBV28|13
CATRDRSNEKLFF
>TRBV4-3|15
CASSQVGANTGELFF
>TRBV2|15
CASSEARTGGVEQYF
>TRBV5-4|15
CASSLSGMNTGELFF
>TRBV25-1|16
CASTPTSGRVQETQYF
>TRBV13|14
CASSLGLKTDTQYF
>TRBV28|12
CASSQGSETQYF
>TRBV29-1|14
CSVSEAGGPWEQFF
>TRBV11-2|15
CASSSLAGASHEQFF
>TRBV28|14
CASSSQAEDYEQYF
>TRBV2|16
CASPRTSGRARETQYF
>TRBV19|15
CATALRQGSTGELFF
>TRBV27|17
CASRGLAGEPTYNEQFF
>TRBV13|15
CASSLQAGGPNEQFF
>TRBV7-3|15
CASSLGLAGPYEQYF
>TRBV10-1|15
CASSGRLAGSHEQFF
>TRBV5-1|15
CASSYNRGPDYEQYF